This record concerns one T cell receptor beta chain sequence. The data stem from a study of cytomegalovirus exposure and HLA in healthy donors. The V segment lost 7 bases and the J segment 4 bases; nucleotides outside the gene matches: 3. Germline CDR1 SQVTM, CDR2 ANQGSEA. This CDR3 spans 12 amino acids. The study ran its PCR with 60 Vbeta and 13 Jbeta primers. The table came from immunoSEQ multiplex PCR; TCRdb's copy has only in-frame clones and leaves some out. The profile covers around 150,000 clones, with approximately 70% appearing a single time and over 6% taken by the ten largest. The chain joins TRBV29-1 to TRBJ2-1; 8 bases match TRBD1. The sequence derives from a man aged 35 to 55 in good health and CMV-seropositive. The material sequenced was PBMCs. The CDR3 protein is CSADRGYNEQFF. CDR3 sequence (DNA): TGCAGCGCAGACAGGGGATACAATGAGCAGTTCTTC.